Each of the 14 T cell receptor beta chains below was sequenced from the same sample in a study of cytomegalovirus exposure and HLA in healthy donors. In the PCR, 60 Vbeta and 13 Jbeta primers were used. The data were produced by immunoSEQ multiplex PCR, yet TCRdb's version contains in-frame clones alone and is incomplete. The data show fewer than 350,000 clones, approximately 90% seen once. Input material: PBMCs. The origin of the receptors is a woman in her late teens or twenties in good health and CMV-seronegative.

The CDR3 DNA reads TGTGCCAGCAGTGAACAGCTCCCTTTAGATACACGCGGCGAGCAGTACTTC. Protein: CASSEQLPLDTRGEQYF. The chain carries TRBV2 and TRBJ2-7; D not certain. V was pared by 2 bases and J by 6 bases, with 23 bases between. CDR3 size: 17 residues. Germline CDR1 SNHLY, CDR2 FYNNEI.

This chain uses TRBV29-1 with TRBJ1-4; D unresolved. The germline V gene encodes CDR1 SQVTM and CDR2 ANQGSEA. Deletions cut 5 bases from V and 7 bases from J, with 5 bases between. The CDR3 sequence is 10 residues long. CDR3 loop: CSVFREKLFF. DNA for the CDR3: TGCAGCGTTTTCCGTGAAAAACTGTTTTTT.

This clone was counted once. The rearrangement uses TRBV6-1 and TRBJ1-5; D gene uncertain. In germline, CDR1 is MNHNS, CDR2 SASEGT. The V gene lost 6 bases and the J gene lost 1 base, with 7 bases spanning the gap. There are 13 residues in the CDR3. The CDR3: CASSLRSNQPQHF. CDR3 sequence (DNA): TGTGCCAGCAGCCTCAGAAGCAATCAGCCCCAGCATTTT.

The chain couples TRBV6-5 to TRBJ2-5; 8 bases are a match to TRBD2. The CDR3 runs to 15 residues. The trim removed 2 bases at V and 5 bases at J, leaving 7 bases unmatched. Germline V gives CDR1 MNHEY, CDR2 SVGAGI. CDR3 nucleotides: TGTGCCAGCAGTTACACGCGGGGGGCCGGGGAGACCCAGTACTTC. Translated: CASSYTRGAGETQYF.

This chain uses TRBV5-4 with TRBJ1-1; 9 bases agree with TRBD1. Trimming removed 4 bases from V and 1 base from J; junction bases left unmatched: 5. This CDR3 spans 15 amino acids. The germline V gene encodes CDR1 SGHNT and CDR2 YYREEE (reference sequence). CDR3 nucleotide sequence: TGTGCCAGCAGCCCTGGACAGGGGAAGAACACTGAAGCTTTCTTT. The encoded protein is CASSPGQGKNTEAFF.

The rearrangement links TRBV6-6 to TRBJ2-5; 11 bases line up with TRBD2. This CDR3 spans 15 amino acids. Per germline, CDR1 MNHNY and CDR2 SVGAGI (reference sequence). J gave up 5 bases and V 4 bases, and 6 bases lay outside the gene matches. CDR3 nucleotides: TGTGCCAGCAGTTTTAGCGGGGGGGCGAGGGAGACCCAGTACTTC. Protein: CASSFSGGARETQYF.

The chain is built from TRBV9 and TRBJ2-1; D gene unclear. The ends were cut back, 0 bases at V and 4 bases at J, with 11 bases in the middle. CDR1 is SGDLS, CDR2 YYNGEE, per germline. The CDR3 is made up of 15 amino acids. CDR3 bases: TGTGCCAGCAGCGTAGCGCTCGAGAATTACAATGAGCAGTTCTTC. Its translation is CASSVALENYNEQFF.

This clone was seen just once. The V gene is TRBV5-4, the J gene TRBJ2-3, with D perhaps TRBD1 (6 bases). The germline CDR1 and CDR2 sequences are SGHNT and YYREEE (reference sequence). This CDR3 spans 13 amino acids. Between the trimmed V and J ends, which lost 4 bases and 8 bases, there was a span of 14 bases. CDR3 sequence reads: CASSPLRGVTQYF. The CDR3 coding sequence is TGTGCCAGCAGCCCACTCAGGGGTGTTACGCAGTATTTT.

CDR3 region: CASSARPGQGVEQFF. The CDR3, as DNA: TGTGCCAGCAGCGCGCGCCCGGGACAGGGGGTTGAGCAGTTCTTC. The V gene is TRBV7-9, the J gene TRBJ2-1; 11 bases agree with TRBD1. The CDR3 covers 15 residues. Germline values: CDR1 SEHNR, CDR2 FQNEAQ (reference sequence). V lost 5 bases to trimming and J lost 9 bases; unmatched junction nucleotides: 9.

This clone was seen only once. The chain couples TRBV7-2 to TRBJ2-5; the D gene is possibly TRBD1 (5 bases). Germline assignment: CDR1 SGHTA and CDR2 FQGNSA. This CDR3 spans 14 amino acids. V was pared by 4 bases and J by 2 bases, with 11 bases between. CDR3 DNA: TGTGCCAGCAGCTCTAGGGGCCCACAAGAGACCCAGTACTTC. Its protein is CASSSRGPQETQYF.

V usage is TRBV7-3 and J usage is TRBJ2-1; 7 nucleotides agree with TRBD2. The CDR3 runs 16 residues. V was pared by 0 bases and J by 0 bases, with 2 bases of the junction left unmatched. Germline V gene lookup returns CDR1 SGHTA and CDR2 FQGTGA. The CDR3 sequence is CASSLTGGTSYNEQFF. DNA for the CDR3: TGTGCCAGCAGCTTAACGGGAGGGACCTCCTACAATGAGCAGTTCTTC.

Note on this clone: At one end the junction does not follow the germline gene, possibly because of a read error. This rearrangement joins TRBV7-9 to TRBJ2-3; 13 bases agree with TRBD2. Germline loops: CDR1 SEHNR, CDR2 FQNEAQ (reference sequence). The CDR3 spans 17 residues. For the CDR3, the DNA is TGTTCCAGCAGCCCCGGGACTAGCGGGGCGAGCACAGATACGCAGTATTTT. It specifies CSSSPGTSGASTDTQYF.

The rearrangement joins TRBV4-1 to TRBJ2-1; TRBD2 agrees at 8 bases. Trimming cost V 1 base and J 0 bases; bases outside gene matches: 20. Germline CDR1 is MGHRA and CDR2 is YSYEKL. The CDR3 has 22 residues. The CDR3 loop reads CASSQGLMRGSGGSSSYNEQFF. CDR3 DNA: TGCGCCAGCAGCCAAGGATTGATGCGTGGGAGCGGGGGCTCCAGCTCCTACAATGAGCAGTTCTTC.

V and J are TRBV5-1 and TRBJ1-1, with a weak D call TRBD1 (6 bases). V lost 0 bases and J lost 1, with 10 bases in between. The CDR3 consists of 15 residues. Germline-derived CDR1 and CDR2 are SGHRS and YFSETQ. The CDR3 protein is CASSLGAGENTEAFF. DNA for the CDR3: TGCGCCAGCAGCTTGGGAGCAGGGGAGAACACTGAAGCTTTCTTT.